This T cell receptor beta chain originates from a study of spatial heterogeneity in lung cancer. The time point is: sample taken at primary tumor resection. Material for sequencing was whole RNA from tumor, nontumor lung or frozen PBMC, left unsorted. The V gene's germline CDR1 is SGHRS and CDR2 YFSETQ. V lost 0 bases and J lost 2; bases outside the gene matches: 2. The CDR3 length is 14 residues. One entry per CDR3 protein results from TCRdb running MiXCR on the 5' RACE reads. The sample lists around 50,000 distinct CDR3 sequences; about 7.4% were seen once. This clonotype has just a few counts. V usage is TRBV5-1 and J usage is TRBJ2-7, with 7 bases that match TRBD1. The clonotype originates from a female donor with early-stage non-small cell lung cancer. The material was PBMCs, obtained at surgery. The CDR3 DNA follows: TGCGCCAGCAGCTTGGCGGGACAGACCTACGAGCAGTACTTC. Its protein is CASSLAGQTYEQYF.